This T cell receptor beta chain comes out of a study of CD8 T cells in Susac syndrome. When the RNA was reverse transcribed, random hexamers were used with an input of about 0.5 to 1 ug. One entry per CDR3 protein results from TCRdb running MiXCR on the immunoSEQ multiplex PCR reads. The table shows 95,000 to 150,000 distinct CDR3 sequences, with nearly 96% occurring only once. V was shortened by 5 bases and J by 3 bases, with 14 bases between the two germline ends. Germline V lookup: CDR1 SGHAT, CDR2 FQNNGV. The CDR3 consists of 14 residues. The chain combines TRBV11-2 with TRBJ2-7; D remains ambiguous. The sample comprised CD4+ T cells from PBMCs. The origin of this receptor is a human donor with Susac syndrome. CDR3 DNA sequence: TGTGCCAGCAGCCTAAATCAGGAGAACTACGAGCAGTACTTC. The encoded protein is CASSLNQENYEQYF.